This TCR beta chain was identified in a study of tumor-infiltrating lymphocytes in oesophageal squamous cell carcinoma. At least ten counts were recorded for this clonotype. Using its own MiXCR run on the PCR reads, TCRdb lists one record per CDR3 protein. Of over 9,500 distinct CDR3 sequences in the sample, approximately 50% were seen once. The clonotype originates from a male donor with esophageal squamous cell carcinoma. The source material was normal esophageal tissue next to the tumor.

The CDR3 loop is CASSSVRGQFF. CDR3 bases: TGTGCCAGCAGTTCAGTTAGGGGGCAGTTCTTC. The rearrangement links TRBV6-1 to TRBJ2-1; D is possibly TRBD1 (5 bases). Trimming took 5 bases from V and 12 from J, leaving 11 bases between them. CDR1 is MNHNS, CDR2 SASEGT, per germline. The CDR3 consists of 11 residues.